The clone carrying this T cell receptor beta chain has just one count. What it recognizes is unknown. Sequenced by immunoSEQ multiplex PCR; TCRdb stores in-frame clones only, minus some. The sample records 50,000 to 60,000 clones, about four fifths being singletons. This record comes from a study of memory CD4+ T cells and cytomegalovirus serostatus. Study conclusions and caveats: CD4+ memory repertoires contained about two fifths of the 164 reported CMV TCRbeta sequences.

The length of the CDR3 is 13 residues. The germline V gene has CDR1 SEHNR and CDR2 FQNEAQ (reference sequence). V lost 1 base, J lost 7 bases, and 11 bases lay in between. Single viable CD3+CD4+CD8-CD45RO+ cells were sorted as the memory CD4+ T cells. The source of this sequence is an adult in good health and CMV-seronegative. Sequencing input: memory CD4+ T cells from blood. The J gene is TRBJ2-7, the V gene TRBV7-9; D perhaps matches TRBD2 (5 bases). CDR3 coding DNA: TGTGCCAGCAGCTTAGAAGCTTTAGCGGAGCAGTACTTC. The encoded protein is CASSLEALAEQYF.